This record concerns one TCR beta chain sequence. These data are taken from a study of control samples from healthy donors and cancer patients. This CDR3 has 12 amino acids. CDR1 and CDR2 (germline): SGHAT, FQNNGV. The V gene lost 4 bases and the J gene lost 0 bases, with 4 bases spanning the gap. Sequenced by immunoSEQ multiplex PCR; TCRdb stores in-frame clones only, minus some. The data contain under 300,000 clones, almost 85% of them singletons. The sequence came from a woman aged 60-75 years with lung cancer. This sequence joins TRBV11-2 and TRBJ2-7; unclear D gene. Sequenced sample: PBMCs. The CDR3 loop reads CASSWVSYEQYF. The CDR3 DNA is TGTGCCAGCAGCTGGGTCTCCTACGAGCAGTACTTC.